This is a list of T cell receptor beta chains from one sample in a study of blood T cell repertoires in COVID-19. The assay was immunoSEQ multiplex PCR, and TCRdb's table has in-frame clones only and misses some. The repertoire has more than 65,000 clones, approximately 90% of them found once; the top ten carry over 4%. The sequenced sample was peripheral blood. These receptor sequences come from a woman at least 80 years old with active or convalescent COVID-19. Both conserved end residues are part of each CDR3. The D gene is left open where the match is weak. Clone size is shown for a subset of rows, as once, few, many or a class of expanded clone.

clone size,D gene,V gene,J gene,CDR3 DNA,CDR3 protein
-,TRBD2,TRBV24-1,TRBJ2-1,TGTGCCACCAGACCGGGGGGACTAGCGGTCTCAAATGAGCAGTTCTTC,CATRPGGLAVSNEQFF
-,-,TRBV28,TRBJ2-3,TGTGCCAGCAGTTCAGGCCTACAGGGTTCGCAGTATTTT,CASSSGLQGSQYF
-,-,TRBV10-3,TRBJ2-1,TGTGCCATCAGTGAGTTTGAGAACAGGGGGGGCTCCTACAATGAGCAGTTCTTC,CAISEFENRGGSYNEQFF
-,TRBD2,TRBV5-4,TRBJ2-7,TGTGCCAGCAGCTCCGGACTAGCGGGGACCCAGGGGTACTTC,CASSSGLAGTQGYF
-,-,TRBV11-3,TRBJ1-1,TGTGCCAGCAGCTTAGGGCGAGGCAGAGGAAACACTGAAGCTTTCTTT,CASSLGRGRGNTEAFF
-,-,TRBV21-1,TRBJ2-4,TGTGCCAGCAGCAAAGTGAGGGTTGCCAAAAACATTCAGTACTTC,CASSKVRVAKNIQYF
-,-,TRBV6-5,TRBJ2-7,TGTGCCAGCAGTTGGGTGGCGGGACCCTACGAGCAGTACTTC,CASSWVAGPYEQYF
-,-,TRBV30,TRBJ1-5,TGTGCCTGGAGTGTACGGGGGGGGAAGCCCCAGCATTTT,CAWSVRGGKPQHF
-,TRBD2,TRBV7-2,TRBJ2-1,TGTGCCAGCAGCGAGAGGACTAGAAACAATGAGCAGTTCTTC,CASSERTRNNEQFF
-,-,TRBV6-2/TRBV6-3,TRBJ2-7,TGTGCCAGCAGTTACCCCCTTTCGGTCGCTAGTAAAAGCTACTACGAGCAGTACTTC,CASSYPLSVASKSYYEQYF
once,TRBD1,TRBV12-5,TRBJ2-4,TGTGCTAGTGGTTTGCCCTACAGGGGGCAAGCCAAAAACATTCAGTACTTC,CASGLPYRGQAKNIQYF
-,-,TRBV19,TRBJ2-7,TGTGCCAGTAGGGGGGCGACCTCAGGGGAGCAGTACTTC,CASRGATSGEQYF
-,TRBD1,TRBV6-9,TRBJ1-5,TGTGCCAGCAGGAGGGACAGGGCGGGCAATCAGCCCCAGCATTTT,CASRRDRAGNQPQHF
few,TRBD1,TRBV19,TRBJ1-2,TGTGCCAGTAGTACCCCGGGACAGGGGGTGAGTGGTGCCGGCTACACCTTC,CASSTPGQGVSGAGYTF
-,TRBD1,TRBV7-8,TRBJ1-1,TGTGCCAGCAGCCCCGGGACAGGGGGGAACACTGAAGCTTTCTTT,CASSPGTGGNTEAFF
-,-,TRBV6-1,TRBJ2-3,TGTGCCAGCAGTGAAGAAAGGGGCCCGGATACGCAGTATTTT,CASSEERGPDTQYF
-,TRBD2,TRBV7-9,TRBJ2-7,TGTGCCAGCAGCTTCCAGCGGGGGCCGACCTACGAGCAGTACTTC,CASSFQRGPTYEQYF
-,TRBD2,TRBV29-1,TRBJ2-3,TGCAGCGCACGGGGGGGCCGCGCAGATACGCAGTATTTT,CSARGGRADTQYF
-,TRBD1,TRBV5-1,TRBJ2-7,TGCGCCAGCAGCCGTCGGACAGGCTACGAGCAGTACTTC,CASSRRTGYEQYF
-,-,TRBV6-5,TRBJ1-5,TGTGCCAGCAGTTACAGGGCAGGGATTAGCAATCAGCCCCAGCATTTT,CASSYRAGISNQPQHF
-,TRBD1,TRBV28,TRBJ1-1,TGTGCCAGCACCCGGGGACAGCGTCACACTGAAGCTTTCTTT,CASTRGQRHTEAFF
-,-,TRBV12-3/TRBV12-4,TRBJ2-7,TGTGCCAGCAGCCTTAGCGGATCCTACGAGCAGTACTTC,CASSLSGSYEQYF
-,TRBD1,TRBV10-3,TRBJ1-2,TGTGCCATAGGGACAGGGTCCAACTATGGCTACACCTTC,CAIGTGSNYGYTF
few,-,TRBV5-6,TRBJ2-1,TGTGCCAGCAGCTTGCAGGGAAGAAGTGAGCAGTTCTTC,CASSLQGRSEQFF
-,-,TRBV6-2/TRBV6-3,TRBJ1-5,TGTGCCAGCAGTTATGGACAGCAGAATCAGCCCCAGCATTTT,CASSYGQQNQPQHF
-,-,TRBV11-2,TRBJ2-5,TGTGCCAGCAGCTTGGAGCGGGCGGAGACCCAGTACTTC,CASSLERAETQYF
few,TRBD1,TRBV27,TRBJ1-2,TGTGCCAGCAGTTTAATGGGGACAGGGGGCAACTATGGCTACACCTTC,CASSLMGTGGNYGYTF
-,TRBD2,TRBV18,TRBJ2-3,TGTGCCAGCTCACCACCCCGGGAGGGCAGAAATACGCAGTATTTT,CASSPPREGRNTQYF
-,TRBD1,TRBV5-1,TRBJ1-1,TGCGCCAGCAGCTTGCAGGGGGAGTCCCCGAACACTGAAGCTTTCTTT,CASSLQGESPNTEAFF
few,TRBD1,TRBV5-5,TRBJ2-7,TGTGCCAGCAGCTTGTACCAGGGGGTCTCCAGCGAGCAGTACTTC,CASSLYQGVSSEQYF